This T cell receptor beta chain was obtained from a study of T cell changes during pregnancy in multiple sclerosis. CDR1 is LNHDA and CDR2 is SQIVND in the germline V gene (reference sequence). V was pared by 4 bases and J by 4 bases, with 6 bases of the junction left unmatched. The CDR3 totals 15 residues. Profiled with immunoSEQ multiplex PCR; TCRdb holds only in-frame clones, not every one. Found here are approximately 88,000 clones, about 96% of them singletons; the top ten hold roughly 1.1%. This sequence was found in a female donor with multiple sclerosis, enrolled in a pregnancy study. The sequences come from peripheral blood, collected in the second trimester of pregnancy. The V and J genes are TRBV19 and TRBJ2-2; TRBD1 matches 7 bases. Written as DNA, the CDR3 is TGTGCCAGTAGTACCGGGGACAGACCCACCGGGGAGCTGTTTTTT. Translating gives CASSTGDRPTGELFF.